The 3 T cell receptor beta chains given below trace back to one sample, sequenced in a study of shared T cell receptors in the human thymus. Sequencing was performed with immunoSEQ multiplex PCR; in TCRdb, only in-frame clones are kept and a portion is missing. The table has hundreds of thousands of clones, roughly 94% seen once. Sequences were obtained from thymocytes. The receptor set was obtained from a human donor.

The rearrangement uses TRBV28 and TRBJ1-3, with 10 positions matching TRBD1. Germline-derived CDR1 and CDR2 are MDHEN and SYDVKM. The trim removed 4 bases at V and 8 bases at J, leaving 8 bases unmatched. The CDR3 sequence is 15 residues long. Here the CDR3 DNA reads TGTGCCAGCAGTTCACGGGACAGGGGTTGGGACACCATATATTTT. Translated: CASSSRDRGWDTIYF.

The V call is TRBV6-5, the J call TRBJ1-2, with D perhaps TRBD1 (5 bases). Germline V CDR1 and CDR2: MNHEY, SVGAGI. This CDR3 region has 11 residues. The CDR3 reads CAIGEAYGYTF. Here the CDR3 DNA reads TGTGCAATAGGGGAGGCTTATGGCTACACCTTC.

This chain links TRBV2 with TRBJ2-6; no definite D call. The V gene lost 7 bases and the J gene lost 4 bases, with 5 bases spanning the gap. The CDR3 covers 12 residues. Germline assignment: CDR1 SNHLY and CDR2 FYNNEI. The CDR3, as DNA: TGTGCCAGCAACGGGGGGGCCAACGTCCTGACTTTC. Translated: CASNGGANVLTF.